The T cell receptor (beta chain) under discussion was sequenced for a study of T-cell reconstitution after alpha-beta-depleted transplantation in children. This clonotype was seen ten or more times. V lost 6 bases and J 8 bases, leaving 19 bases between the germline ends. The CDR3 is made up of 15 amino acids. The V gene's germline CDR1 is LGHNT and CDR2 FRNRAP. TCRbeta library construction was performed incorporating unique molecular identifiers. TCRdb used MiXCR to reprocess the PCR reads, holding one entry per CDR3 protein. The table records approximately 640,000 distinct CDR3 sequences, approximately 15% of them present only once.

Sequencing was performed on PBMCs from the stem cell graft donor, taken from the stem cell graft. The chain employs TRBV12-5 and TRBJ2-2; perhaps TRBD1 as D (6 bases). This clonotype was obtained from a human donor who donated a stem cell graft to a child with acute myeloid leukemia. The CDR3 region is CASGQQGLGKGELFF. The CDR3 DNA reads as TGTGCTAGTGGACAACAGGGTCTCGGGAAAGGGGAGCTGTTTTTT.